This TCR beta chain was identified during a study of cytomegalovirus exposure and HLA in healthy donors. Turning to the study itself: Of the donors genotyped, several hundred in all, less than 90% fell in the Caucasian-associated ancestry cluster. Study results and limitations: Prior analysis indicated that the majority of TCR beta V segments exhibited productivity approximately 90% or approximately 30% of the time. Presence/absence analyses supposed approximately even sequencing depth among donors. Later analysis suggested most CMV-associated TCR beta chains were HLA-restricted.

The CDR3 extends over 14 amino acids. Germline lookup yields CDR1 MGHDK and CDR2 SYGVNS. V dropped 6 bases and J dropped 9 bases, with 15 bases sitting between them. The PCR used 60 Vbeta and 13 Jbeta primers. The protocol was immunoSEQ multiplex PCR, while the TCRdb copy is restricted to in-frame clones and leaves out a portion. The sample yields around 150,000 clones, roughly 70% seen once. Worth noting for this clone: What it recognizes is unknown.

The chain combines TRBV25-1 with TRBJ1-6; D is undetermined. Sequencing was performed on PBMCs. This sequence was found in a man in his forties in good health and CMV-seropositive. In nucleotides, the CDR3 is TGTGCCAGCAGGGAGGCGGGGAACGGTTCACCCCTCCACTTT. It translates to CASREAGNGSPLHF.